This T cell receptor beta chain came from a study of cytomegalovirus exposure and HLA in healthy donors. Findings of the study overall: Cytomegalovirus association was assigned to about 150 TCR beta chains. Versus the approximately 670-donor mean, an Asian-associated ancestry cluster reportedly showed fewer N-insertions in a later analysis. Researchers reported in a later analysis that a missense DCLRE1C variant was tied to TCR beta V- and J-gene trimming.

This clone has more than one count but fewer than ten. Its specificity is unknown. PCR used 60 Vbeta primers and 13 Jbeta primers. Data came from immunoSEQ multiplex PCR; TCRdb stores just in-frame clones and leaves some out. The top ten hold 15% to 20% of the sample, which has under 130,000 clones, roughly 13% seen once. The specimen sequenced was PBMCs. The TCR sequence derives from a man aged 35 to 55 in good health and CMV-seropositive.

CDR3 sequence reads: CASSLAVAGGPGTQYF. The CDR3 nucleotides are TGTGCCAGCAGCTTAGCGGTAGCGGGTGGACCCGGGACCCAGTACTTC. V is TRBV11-2 and J is TRBJ2-5; 7 bases match TRBD2. This CDR3 comprises 16 residues. CDR1 SGHAT and CDR2 FQNNGV come from the germline V gene. Unmatched junction bases numbered 12, after V lost 1 base and J lost 7 bases.